The 27 T cell receptor beta chains reported below all come from one sample, sequenced in a study. Each CDR3 protein gets one entry after TCRdb re-called the RT-PCR reads with MiXCR. The sample lists 550,000 to 750,000 distinct CDR3 sequences; over 12% were seen once. Source material: memory CD4+ T cells from blood. The receptors stem from a female donor in good health, serving as a healthy control.

This clonotype has only a few counts. V gene TRBV7-3 combines with J gene TRBJ2-1; 12 bases align to TRBD2. CDR1 and CDR2 from the germline V gene are SGHTA and FQGTGA. The CDR3 is made up of 16 amino acids. The J segment lost 10 bases and the V segment lost 1 base, leaving 8 bases of the junction unmatched. This CDR3 reads CASSLMSLAGGREQFF. In DNA form, the CDR3 reads TGTGCCAGCAGCTTAATGTCGCTAGCGGGGGGGCGGGAGCAGTTCTTC.

This clonotype was seen more than once but under ten times. The conserved final phenylalanine or tryptophan is absent from the CDR3, which likely points to a read error. No DNA is shown, since the ends of the CDR3 on it are uncertain; the CDR3 is the one TCRdb lists. The gene calls are TRBV25-1 and TRBJ1-2. The CDR3 is 8 amino acids in total, end residues counted. Germline V lookup: CDR1 MGHDK, CDR2 SYGVNS. The CDR3 protein is CASSEYHA.

This clonotype has ten or more counts. The CDR3 DNA sequence: TGTGCCAGCAAGGATGTCACAGATACGCAGTATTTT. This sequence encodes CASKDVTDTQYF. The chain joins TRBV7-2 to TRBJ2-3, with unresolved D. Per germline, CDR1 SGHTA and CDR2 FQGNSA. Trimming cost V 7 bases and J 2 bases, with 7 bases left between them. This CDR3 has 12 amino acids. Combining the CDR3 with reference TRBV7-2 and TRBJ2-3 gives the whole variable domain GAGVSQSPSNKVTEKGKDVELRCDPISGHTALYWYRQSLGQGLEFLIYFQGNSAPDKSGLPSDRFSAERTGGSVSTLTIQRTQQEDSAVYLCASKDVTDTQYFGPGTRLTVL.

This clonotype has only a few counts. V and J are TRBV6-4 and TRBJ2-4; 10 bases map to TRBD2. Trimming at V came to 2 bases and at J to 8 bases, leaving 3 bases not matched to a gene. The CDR3 spans 14 residues. The germline CDR1 and CDR2 sequences are MRHNA and SNTAGT. The CDR3 coding sequence is TGTGCCAGCAGTGACCTAGCGGGAGACGACATTCAGTACTTC. This encodes CASSDLAGDDIQYF.

The rearrangement links TRBV14 to TRBJ1-2, with D unclear. Germline CDR1 SGHDN, CDR2 FVKESK. With 1 base removed from V and 3 bases from J, the gap between germline ends came to 6 bases. CDR3 length: 13 residues. The CDR3 is CASSQVMDYGYTF. CDR3 coding DNA: TGTGCCAGCAGCCAAGTAATGGACTATGGCTACACCTTC.

The rearrangement uses TRBV5-1 and TRBJ2-7; 13 positions match TRBD2. From germline, CDR1 is SGHRS and CDR2 YFSETQ. The CDR3 is 21 amino acids. With 0 bases clipped from V and 4 bases from J, the junction kept 19 bases outside the gene matches. The CDR3: CASSLGGRLAGGPNSDYEQYF. The CDR3 DNA sequence: TGCGCCAGCAGCTTGGGCGGGAGACTAGCGGGAGGTCCGAATAGCGATTACGAGCAGTACTTC.

The chain couples TRBV29-1 to TRBJ1-2, with 7 bases aligning to TRBD1. Germline V CDR1 and CDR2: SQVTM, ANQGSEA. V trimming: 0 bases; J trimming: 5 bases; junction bases outside the gene matches: 3. The CDR3 covers 13 residues. CDR3 sequence (DNA): TGCAGCGTTGAAGATCCGGGACAGTATGGCTACACCTTC. Translating it yields CSVEDPGQYGYTF.

This clonotype has just a few counts. The chain has TRBV7-8 and TRBJ2-2, with unresolved D. Germline lookup yields CDR1 SGHVS and CDR2 FQNEAQ. The length of the CDR3 is 13 residues. V was clipped by 1 base and J by 6 bases, with 6 bases between them. In DNA, the CDR3 is TGTGCCAGCAGCTTAGTACCTGCCGGGGAGCTGTTTTTT. Translating it yields CASSLVPAGELFF. The full variable domain, its missing parts supplied by reference TRBV7-8 and TRBJ2-2, is GAGVSQSPRYKVAKRGQDVALRCDPISGHVSLFWYQQALGQGPEFLTYFQNEAQLDKSGLPSDRFFAERPEGSVSTLKIQRTQQEDSAVYLCASSLVPAGELFFGEGSRLTVL.

The V gene is TRBV7-3, the J gene TRBJ2-2; a weak D match, TRBD2 (6 bases). The CDR3 sequence is 13 residues long. Trimming cost V 4 bases and J 5 bases, with 8 bases left between them. CDR1 and CDR2 from the germline V gene are SGHTA and FQGTGA. As DNA, the CDR3 is TGTGCCAGCAGCTCCGGGGGAACCGGGGAGCTGTTTTTT. Translated, it gives CASSSGGTGELFF.

This clonotype was observed many times. DNA for the CDR3: TGCAGTGCTAGAGATGGCCGTACGCAGTATTTT. Its translation is CSARDGRTQYF. This rearrangement joins TRBV20-1 to TRBJ2-3; the D is unclear. Germline-derived CDR1 and CDR2 are DFQATT and SNEGSKA (reference sequence). The CDR3 consists of 11 residues. Trimming took 0 bases from V and 8 from J, leaving 6 bases between them.

The chain couples TRBV21-1 to TRBJ1-5. TRBV21-1 is reported as a pseudogene. There are 9 residues in the CDR3. The CDR3, as DNA: TGTGCCAGCAGCAAACCTACGGATTTT. Its translation: CASSKPTDF.

In this sample, this clonotype turned up a few times. The gene calls are TRBV20-1 and TRBJ1-1; 7 bases are a match to TRBD1. The V gene end was trimmed by 3 bases and the J gene end by 1 base; junction bases not matched to a gene: 5. Germline V gene lookup returns CDR1 DFQATT and CDR2 SNEGSKA (reference sequence). The CDR3 has 14 amino acids. The CDR3 spells CSASRRTGNTEAFF. The CDR3 DNA sequence: TGCAGTGCTAGTCGTCGGACAGGGAACACTGAAGCTTTCTTT.

This clonotype appeared many times. V and J are TRBV4-3 and TRBJ1-2; D ambiguous. The V end was cut by 1 base, the J end by 4 bases, with 13 bases between. The CDR3 sequence is 15 residues long. Germline-derived CDR1 and CDR2 are LGHNA and YSLEER. The CDR3 reads CASSQGADTFYGYTF. The DNA for the CDR3 is TGCGCCAGCAGCCAAGGGGCAGACACATTCTATGGCTACACCTTC.

The J gene is TRBJ1-1, the V gene TRBV7-9; no definite D call. The ends were cut back, 5 bases at V and 1 base at J, with 14 bases in the middle. The CDR3 contains 15 residues. Germline-derived CDR1 and CDR2 are SEHNR and FQNEAQ (reference sequence). The chain's CDR3 is CASSLGSLQNTEAFF. CDR3 bases: TGTGCCAGCAGCCTCGGCAGTCTCCAGAACACTGAAGCTTTCTTT.

This rearrangement joins TRBV7-2 to TRBJ2-3, with D perhaps matching TRBD1 (6 bases). The CDR3 contains 16 residues. With 0 bases removed from V and 4 bases from J, the gap between germline ends came to 14 bases. CDR1 and CDR2 (germline): SGHTA, FQGNSA. The CDR3 nucleotides are TGTGCCAGCAGCTTAGCGGGCAGGGGAACGGCAGATACGCAGTATTTT. Encoded protein: CASSLAGRGTADTQYF.

At least ten counts were recorded for this clonotype. The chain links TRBV10-3 to TRBJ2-5; 7 positions match TRBD1. J gave up 5 bases and V 5 bases, and 5 bases lay outside the gene matches. The CDR3 extends over 13 amino acids. CDR1 is ENHRY and CDR2 is SYGVKD in the germline V gene. The CDR3 region is CAISTGVGETQYF. CDR3 in DNA: TGTGCCATCAGTACAGGGGTTGGGGAGACCCAGTACTTC.

This clonotype was seen only a few times. The chain uses TRBV7-8 and TRBJ1-1; 7 bases fit TRBD1. Germline V gene data show CDR1 as SGHVS and CDR2 as FQNEAQ. The length of the CDR3 is 16 residues. Trimming at V came to 3 bases and at J to 0 bases, leaving 7 bases not matched to a gene. The CDR3 spells CASSFLWDSLNTEAFF. The DNA of the CDR3 is TGTGCCAGCAGCTTCCTGTGGGACAGCTTGAACACTGAAGCTTTCTTT.

The chain carries TRBV5-1 and TRBJ2-2; D is ambiguous. The CDR3 totals 16 residues. Looked up from germline, CDR1 is SGHRS and CDR2 is YFSETQ. V lost 1 base to trimming and J lost 1 base, with 11 bases between them. CDR3 sequence (DNA): TGCGCCAGCAGCTTGAATGTGGCAGGGAACACCGGGGAGCTGTTTTTT. Translation: CASSLNVAGNTGELFF. Looking up the rest from reference TRBV5-1 and TRBJ2-2 gives the full variable domain: KAGVTQTPRYLIKTRGQQVTLSCSPISGHRSVSWYQQTPGQGLQFLFEYFSETQRNKGNFPGRFSGRQFSNSRSEMNVSTLELGDSALYLCASSLNVAGNTGELFFGEGSRLTVL.

This clonotype was observed many times. V usage is TRBV10-3 and J usage is TRBJ1-1; 7 bases agree with TRBD1. Germline V gene lookup returns CDR1 ENHRY and CDR2 SYGVKD. The J segment lost 3 bases and the V segment lost 3 bases, leaving 4 bases of the junction unmatched. CDR3 length equals 14 residues. CDR3 amino acids: CAISETGEDTEAFF. The CDR3 DNA follows: TGTGCCATCAGTGAAACAGGGGAGGACACTGAAGCTTTCTTT.

The V call is TRBV28, the J call TRBJ2-1, with a tentative D call TRBD2 (6 bases). The CDR3 length is 17 residues. Germline V gene sequence: CDR1 MDHEN, CDR2 SYDVKM. V dropped 3 bases and J dropped 6 bases, with 21 bases sitting between them. CDR3 sequence (DNA): TGTGCCAGCAGTTTCGATTCTCGGAGGGCCGGTGGCAATGAGCAGTTCTTC. This encodes CASSFDSRRAGGNEQFF.

The chain combines TRBV3-1 with TRBJ1-6; D is uncertain. Germline V gene lookup returns CDR1 LGHDT and CDR2 YNNKEL (reference sequence). The CDR3 spans 14 residues. Trimming left V 1 base short and J 8 bases short, with 9 bases between. Written as DNA, the CDR3 is TGTGCCAGCAGCCAAGGGGCGGCCGATTCACCCCTCCACTTT. This translates into CASSQGAADSPLHF. Full variable domain (remainder filled in from reference TRBV3-1 and TRBJ1-6): DTAVSQTPKYLVTQMGNDKSIKCEQNLGHDTMYWYKQDSKKFLKIMFSYNNKELIINETVPNRFSPKSPDKAHLNLHINSLELGDSAVYFCASSQGAADSPLHFGNGTRLTVT.

The table lists this clonotype with a few counts. This rearrangement joins TRBV20-1 to TRBJ1-5; unclear D gene. The CDR3 is 11 residues long. Germline V gene sequence: CDR1 DFQATT, CDR2 SNEGSKA (reference sequence). Trimming stripped 5 bases from V and 5 bases from J, with 7 bases between. The DNA of the CDR3 is TGCAGTGCTCGGGGTTATCAGCCCCAGCATTTT. Its translation: CSARGYQPQHF.

This sequence joins TRBV5-1 and TRBJ2-1; 16 bases align to TRBD2. CDR3 length equals 20 residues. V was clipped by 4 bases and J by 7 bases; unmatched bases: 17. Germline values: CDR1 SGHRS, CDR2 YFSETQ. The CDR3 region has the DNA TGCGCCAGCAGCCCGGCACCGGGACTAGCGGGAGGGCCATCGAGGAATGAGCAGTTCTTC. Protein: CASSPAPGLAGGPSRNEQFF.

This clonotype turned up a few times. The CDR3 DNA follows: TGCGCCAGCAGCTTGGGGCCGGGACTTAGAAATGAGCAGTTCTTC. Amino acids: CASSLGPGLRNEQFF. V gene TRBV5-1 combines with J gene TRBJ2-1; D may be TRBD2 (6 bases). V shed 0 bases and J shed 7 bases, with 14 bases lying between them. The V gene's germline CDR1 is SGHRS and CDR2 YFSETQ. There are 15 residues in the CDR3.

This clonotype was seen repeatedly, ten times or more. The chain has TRBV7-9 and TRBJ2-1; no reliable D call. The germline CDR1 and CDR2 sequences are SEHNR and FQNEAQ (reference sequence). The CDR3 length is 15 residues. V dropped 5 bases and J dropped 9 bases, with 20 bases sitting between them. The CDR3 loop is CASSPEKVVGSEQFF. For the CDR3, the DNA is TGTGCCAGCAGCCCCGAGAAGGTTGTAGGAAGTGAGCAGTTCTTC.

This clonotype was detected a few times. The rearrangement links TRBV10-1 to TRBJ2-2, with no clear D. The CDR3 covers 14 residues. Germline-derived CDR1 and CDR2 are WNHNN and SYGVQD (reference sequence). The V end was cut by 3 bases, the J end by 0 bases, with 5 bases between. CDR3 sequence (DNA): TGCGCCAGCAGTGAAAGCGCGAACACCGGGGAGCTGTTTTTT. The encoded protein is CASSESANTGELFF.

The V gene is TRBV11-2, the J gene TRBJ2-1, with a possible D match to TRBD1 (5 bases). This CDR3 contains 13 residues. Trimming removed 3 bases at V and 5 bases at J, with 8 bases between. Germline V gene sequence: CDR1 SGHAT, CDR2 FQNNGV. CDR3 DNA: TGTGCCAGCAGCTTCCAACAGGACAATGAGCAGTTCTTC. It is translated as CASSFQQDNEQFF.